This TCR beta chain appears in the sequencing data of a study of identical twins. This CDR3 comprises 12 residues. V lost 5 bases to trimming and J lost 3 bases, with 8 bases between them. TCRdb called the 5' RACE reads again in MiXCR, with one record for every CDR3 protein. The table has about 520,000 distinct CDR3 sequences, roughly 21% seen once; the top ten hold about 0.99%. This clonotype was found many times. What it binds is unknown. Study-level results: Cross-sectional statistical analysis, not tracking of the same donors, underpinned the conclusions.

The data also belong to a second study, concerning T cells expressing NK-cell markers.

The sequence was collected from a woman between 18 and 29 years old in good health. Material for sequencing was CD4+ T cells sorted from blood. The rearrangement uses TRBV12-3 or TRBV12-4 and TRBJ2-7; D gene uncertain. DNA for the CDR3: TGTGCCAGCAGTCTTACATTCTACGAGCAGTACTTC. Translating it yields CASSLTFYEQYF.